This TCR beta chain was recovered during a study of cytomegalovirus exposure and HLA in healthy donors listed by TCRdb under 2017. For the study in its entirety: In an earlier analysis of approximately 500 of the donors, 250 to 350 Gb of sequence data and 90 million to 130 million unique TCR beta sequences from roughly 200 million T cells were reported. To decide whether each TCR beta V gene segment behaved as functional or pseudogenic, an earlier analysis of some 540 of the donors relied on high-throughput TCR beta sequencing. Typing coverage differed by locus: A, B, C, DRB1 and DQB1 were typed in about 620-630 donors, DQA1 in about 500, DPA1 in 606, and DPB1 in roughly 450. A later analysis re-examined previously published TCR beta repertoires from more than 650 donors and added high-resolution HLA genotyping to investigate patterns of TCR occurrence. Because of strong linkage in the cohort, five DR-DQ haplotypes were treated as single units for association and clustering. A separate validation cohort of approximately 120 different subjects was used in addition to the approximately 700-subject first cohort. The study used immunosequencing to profile the T cell repertoires of several hundred subjects and linked those repertoires to cytomegalovirus serostatus. Donor age, sex, ethnicity and CMV serostatus were compiled together with the repertoire data. All discovery cohort repertoires had been generated using a single sequencing platform. An early release that covered more than 550 HLA-typed donors contained about 300 gigabases of sequencing data and tens of millions of unique TCR sequences. HLA typing covered class I and class II loci at four-digit resolution. On average, about 200,000 unique TCR beta nucleotide sequences were sequenced per donor among some 430 genotyped donors of the cohort, with roughly 18% of those sequences being non-productive. The later analysis used no new phenotypic data to find candidate immune exposures, relying instead on TCR beta sequences and their occurrence across donors. The study aimed to test whether signatures of past pathogen exposure could be identified by cataloging public T cell receptors. Of the roughly 400 genotyped donors, roughly 85% fell in the genetic ancestry cluster associated with self-reported Caucasian donors. The study combined high-throughput TCR immunosequencing, statistical association of individual TCRs with disease status, and machine learning to predict cytomegalovirus infection status. A later genetic analysis took genome-wide SNP genotypes for about 60% of the roughly 670 donors and used that subset as a discovery cohort.

The cohort comprised some 680 healthy bone marrow donors. All cohort members were sampled while nominally healthy, although unrecorded immune exposures were likely present. The donor was CMV seronegative and was included in the group of about 350 seronegative cohort members. Each donor provided a peripheral blood sample, and peripheral blood mononuclear cells were used for TCR beta sequencing. Genomic DNA was extracted from the blood cell samples with the Qiagen DNeasy Blood Extraction Kit. Paper-wide results and their limitations: A further reported finding was that TCR beta sequences accurately predicted the HLA-A and HLA-B alleles for most subjects in the first cohort. The study listed 150 to 200 TCR beta chains as associated with cytomegalovirus. Cytomegalovirus status was reported to be diagnosed by the classifier with high specificity and sensitivity in both the original and validation cohorts. Most CMV-associated TCR beta chains appeared to be HLA-restricted in a later analysis, and the HLA associations seemed to be driven largely by CMV exposure. A later analysis reported that several top co-occurrence clusters appeared linked to parvovirus B19, influenza, CMV and Epstein-Barr virus. Roughly 17 rarely observed V segments, including chromosome 9 orphons, were excluded from the earlier analysis of several hundred of the donors because counts were too low. An association between a missense DCLRE1C variant and V-gene and J-gene trimming of TCR beta chains was found in a later genetic analysis and replicated in an independent cohort. When HLA alleles, especially DR and DQ, strongly co-occurred, attributing TCR associations to individual alleles was difficult. A later analysis found that TCR association rates varied across HLA loci, with DRB1 alleles showing the most associated TCRs and HLA-C alleles the fewest. A later analysis associated roughly 17,000 TCR beta sequences with specific HLA alleles at a false discovery rate of 0.05. Compared with the 666-donor mean, donors in an Asian-associated ancestry cluster had fewer N-insertions in productive TCRs, according to a later genetic analysis. Most TCR sequences were seen in very few donors, while some public TCRs were found in many individuals. Because some donors lacked HLA typing at each locus, the association tests relied only on the typed subset. A cluster of highly shared sequence variants was judged likely to represent a technical artifact of the sequencing pipeline. A few of the identified cytomegalovirus-associated TCR beta chains were confirmed in vitro to be specific for cytomegalovirus antigens. Correlated functional status among segregating V segments might be attributable to linkage disequilibrium, but an unknown experimental factor could not be ruled out. This cohort had only TCR beta chains sequenced, and the lack of alpha or paired-chain data limited which features could be detected. CMV serostatus was the only immune exposure information available for the cohort. In an earlier analysis of some 540 of the donors, most TCR beta V segments appeared in productive rearrangements about 87% or about 30% of the time, broadly matching IMGT annotations. Because the 87-base-pair reads could not distinguish some IMGT-functional V segments, including TRBV6-2 and TRBV6-3, those segments were excluded. A later analysis found that HLA-associated TCR beta chains were more clonally expanded and had lower generation probabilities than equally common non-associated chains. It was suggested by the authors that the approach could potentially be generalized to other disease states and immunological phenotypes. The presence/absence analyses assumed that sequencing depth was roughly uniform across donors, and that assumption may not be true.

Via the germline V gene (reference sequence), CDR1 is SGHNT and CDR2 YYREEE. Taken from cysteine to phenylalanine, the CDR3 has 15 residues. Only the CDR3 DNA is retained, 45 bases long and in frame from the first base. The junction shows trimming of 3 bases on V and 1 base on J, and the gene matches do not reach 5 bases of it. Of note for this clone: Its binding antigen is unknown. The sample holds no much larger clone one base away, and base qualities are not on file.

Library preparation employed the immunoSEQ multiplex PCR assay. The multiplex PCR relied on a mix of 60 forward primers for TCR Vbeta segments and 13 reverse primers for TCR Jbeta segments. A multiplex PCR assay on genomic DNA amplified the CDR3 region of rearranged TCR beta genes. The Illumina HiSeq System was used to sequence the amplified TCR beta libraries as 87-base-pair reads. The paper's data handling went like this. In a later analysis, tens of millions of unique TCR beta chains were counted across the approximately 640 repertoires, and about 9.9 million of these chains were shared by at least two donors. Raw reads were error-corrected and collapsed into unique sequences by a nearest-neighbor algorithm in which closely related sequences were merged to remove PCR and sequencing errors. To assign V, D and J gene segments, CDR3 sequences were aligned to IMGT reference sequences. For a sequence to be retained, at least a six-nucleotide match to both a V gene segment and a J gene segment was required. Rearrangements were classified as productive when the CDR3 lacked stop codons and remained in frame with V and J, and all other rearrangements were classified as non-productive. CDR3 was defined according to IMGT convention as the region running from the second conserved V-encoded cysteine to the conserved J-encoded phenylalanine. In an earlier analysis of approximately 500 of the donors, sequences lacking an unambiguous match to a single V gene segment were excluded. In an earlier analysis of a few hundred of the donors, V segments were called functional above 56.7% productive rearrangements and were called segregating when the between-donor standard deviation exceeded 5%. A statistical classification framework was developed to diagnose cytomegalovirus status using the catalog of TCR beta chain sequences. In a later analysis, V and J genes were assigned by comparing TCR nucleotide sequences against IMGT/GENE-DB human TR gene sequences. Using the TCRdist pipeline, a later analysis assigned CDR3 sequences along with most-parsimonious VDJ recombination scenarios. In a later analysis, every TCR beta chain was defined by the combination of its CDR3 amino acid sequence and its V-gene family, and reads without a unique V-gene family were dropped. As a way to deal with suspected cross-contamination and a sequencing artifact, a later analysis dropped under 600 nucleotide sequences that were highly shared and had low generation probability. For each public chain, a later analysis derived a clonal expansion index from normalized ranks of inferred template counts within each repertoire. A later analysis computed generation probabilities with a VDJ recombination model fitted to out-of-frame rearrangements, and checked the results against IGoR. In a later analysis, hypergeometric tests were used to score TCR-TCR, TCR-HLA and TCR-CMV co-occurrence, with a repertoire-size bias correction applied to TCR pairs. In a later analysis, false discovery rates were estimated by permuting HLA or CMV assignments 20 times. A later analysis grouped co-occurring TCRs with DBSCAN, adding TCRdist sequence similarity when clustering within HLA-allele-positive subsets. Co-occurrence clustering excluded repertoires with fewer than 30,000 or more than 120,000 public chains, plus five with anomalous nucleotide sharing. TCRdb took this table from immuneACCESS and kept in-frame rearrangements with V and J called. Such tables lack part of the clones; where checked against another copy, unresolved V genes explain under half of the gap, and the rest is unexplained. The V and J calls and the clone size are those of that table, but D and trimming were determined from the DNA. The sample data list some 200,000 clones, and roughly 73% of these were observed just once. The top ten constitute over 3% of the sample.

The TCR comes from a female donor in good health and CMV-seronegative. This chain joins TRBV5-4 to TRBJ1-1; 8 bases in the middle match TRBD1. Input material: PBMCs. The DNA reads as follows: TGTGCCAGCAGCTGGAGCCAGGGGGCGAACACTGAAGCTTTCTTT. It codes for CASSWSQGANTEAFF.